The next 12 T cell receptor beta chains were all read from a single sample in a study of T-cell memory formation after mild COVID-19. TCRdb analysed the 5' RACE reads with MiXCR anew, one entry per CDR3 protein. The sample shows 180,000 or so distinct CDR3 sequences, around a tenth of them seen only once. Material: PBMCs or a T cell subset sorted from them (not recorded which). The receptors were sampled from a man between 18 and 35 years old who had mild COVID-19 (a few samples of this study predate the infection). Cell type and time point are not known.

This clonotype was picked up many times. V usage is TRBV7-3 and J usage is TRBJ1-1; D is ambiguous. Germline V CDR1 and CDR2: SGHTA, FQGTGA. CDR3 length: 14 residues. Trimming took off 5 bases at V and 1 base at J, with 11 bases between the two ends. The CDR3 DNA sequence: TGTGCCAGCAGCCCCGGGTGGGGGAACACTGAAGCTTTCTTT. This codes for CASSPGWGNTEAFF.

This clonotype was counted a few times. The CDR3, as DNA: TGTGCCAGCTCATCAACAGGGGACGTTTCACCCCTCCACTTT. This sequence encodes CASSSTGDVSPLHF. The chain carries TRBV18 and TRBJ1-6, with 7 positions matching TRBD1. The V gene's germline CDR1 is KGHSH and CDR2 LQKENI. V was pared by 5 bases and J by 9 bases, with 7 bases of the junction left unmatched. The CDR3 length is 14 residues.

This clonotype was detected a few times. The V and J genes are TRBV2 and TRBJ2-3; TRBD1 matches 9 bases. J lost 2 bases, V lost 4 bases, and 13 bases had no gene match. Germline CDR1 SNHLY, CDR2 FYNNEI. The CDR3 totals 18 residues. Here the CDR3 DNA reads TGTGCCAGCAGTGGAGGACAGGGGAACCTCCCCCACACAGATACGCAGTATTTT. Its translation: CASSGGQGNLPHTDTQYF.

The chain couples TRBV5-6 to TRBJ1-6; 7 bases are shared with TRBD1. Per germline, CDR1 SGHDT and CDR2 YYEEEE. This CDR3 region has 15 residues. The junction had 9 bases not matched to a gene; V was cut back by 4 bases and J by 8 bases. CDR3 coding DNA: TGTGCCAGCAGCGGACCGGGACAGCGATATTCACCCCTCCACTTT. Translated, it gives CASSGPGQRYSPLHF.

This chain joins TRBV6-5 and TRBJ1-2; D perhaps matches TRBD1 (5 bases). The CDR3 is made up of 13 amino acids. The germline CDR1 and CDR2 sequences are MNHEY and SVGAGI. Trimming took off 6 bases at V and 5 bases at J, with 13 bases between the two ends. CDR3: CASSPGHRYGYTF. DNA for the CDR3: TGTGCCAGCAGCCCCGGACATCGTTATGGCTACACCTTC.

This clonotype was seen more than once but under ten times. The chain links TRBV5-1 to TRBJ1-1; D unresolved. The CDR3 sequence is 13 residues long. Trimming took off 0 bases at V and 9 bases at J, with 12 bases between the two ends. CDR1 is SGHRS and CDR2 is YFSETQ in the germline V gene. DNA of the CDR3: TGCGCCAGCAGCTTGGAAGAGCGTAATAAAGCTTTCTTT. Its protein is CASSLEERNKAFF.

This clonotype was detected a few times. The V and J genes are TRBV5-1 and TRBJ1-1; 10 nucleotides align to TRBD1. Germline assignment: CDR1 SGHRS and CDR2 YFSETQ. This CDR3 is 15 amino acids long. Trimming removed 4 bases from V and 5 bases from J; junction bases left unmatched: 8. CDR3 DNA: TGCGCCAGCAGCCGATTGACAGGGGGCCGGACTGAAGCTTTCTTT. Encoded protein: CASSRLTGGRTEAFF.

The sample holds many counts of this clonotype. The V gene is TRBV20-1, the J gene TRBJ2-7; perhaps TRBD2 as D (5 bases). V dropped 3 bases and J dropped 2 bases, with 8 bases sitting between them. This CDR3 comprises 12 residues. The germline V gene has CDR1 DFQATT and CDR2 SNEGSKA (reference sequence). The CDR3 is CSARVGTYEQYV. The DNA of the CDR3 is TGCAGTGCTAGGGTCGGGACCTACGAGCAGTACGTC.

A few counts support this clonotype. CDR3 in amino acids: CASRFSLAGGMETQYF. DNA for the CDR3: TGTGCCAGCAGATTCAGTCTAGCGGGGGGTATGGAGACCCAGTACTTC. The V gene is TRBV27, the J gene TRBJ2-5; TRBD2 matches at 11 bases. Germline V gene data show CDR1 as MNHEY and CDR2 as SMNVEV (reference sequence). V shed 6 bases, J shed 5 bases, and the junction held 11 bases outside the gene matches. CDR3 size: 16 residues.

This chain joins TRBV5-1 and TRBJ2-2, with 8 bases lining up with TRBD1. Germline V gene data show CDR1 as SGHRS and CDR2 as YFSETQ. The V segment lost 4 bases and the J segment 2 bases; nucleotides outside the gene matches: 1. The CDR3 is 14 residues long. In nucleotides, the CDR3 is TGCGCCAGCAGCGGGACAGGTAACACCGGGGAGCTGTTTTTT. Translated, it gives CASSGTGNTGELFF.

The table lists this clonotype with many counts. The chain couples TRBV7-2 to TRBJ2-5; the D call may be TRBD1 or TRBD2 (5 bases each). The CDR3 is 14 residues long. Germline assignment: CDR1 SGHTA and CDR2 FQGNSA. Trimming shortened V by 2 bases and J by 2 bases, and 9 bases separated the two germline ends. The CDR3 is CASSLRGVQETQYF. Written as DNA, the CDR3 is TGTGCCAGCAGCTTAAGAGGGGTTCAAGAGACCCAGTACTTC.

This clonotype occurred a few times. The rearrangement joins TRBV20-1 to TRBJ1-5; TRBD1 might be the D (6 bases). CDR3 size: 14 residues. The ends were cut back, 6 bases at V and 7 bases at J, with 19 bases in the middle. Germline V CDR1 and CDR2: DFQATT, SNEGSKA (reference sequence). The CDR3 reads CSASDGGREQPQHF. The CDR3 DNA reads as TGCAGTGCCTCGGACGGGGGCAGGGAACAGCCCCAGCATTTT.